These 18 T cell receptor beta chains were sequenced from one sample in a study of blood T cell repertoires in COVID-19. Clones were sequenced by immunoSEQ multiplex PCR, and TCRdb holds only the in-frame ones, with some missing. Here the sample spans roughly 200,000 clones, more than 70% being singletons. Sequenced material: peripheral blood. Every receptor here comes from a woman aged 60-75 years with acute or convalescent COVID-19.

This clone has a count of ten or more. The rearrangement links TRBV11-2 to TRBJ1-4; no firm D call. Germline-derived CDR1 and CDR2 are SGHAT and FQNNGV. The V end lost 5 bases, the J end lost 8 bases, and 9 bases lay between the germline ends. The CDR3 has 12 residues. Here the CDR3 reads CASSPLAEKLFF. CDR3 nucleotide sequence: TGTGCCAGCAGCCCCCTCGCGGAAAAACTGTTTTTT.

CDR3 nucleotides: TGTGCCAGCAGCTTCGGACAGTCGGGTGAAGCTTTCTTT. It is translated as CASSFGQSGEAFF. The V gene is TRBV5-6, the J gene TRBJ1-1; weak D call: TRBD1 (6 bases). CDR3 size: 13 residues. The germline V and J ends were trimmed by 2 bases and 7 bases, with 12 bases remaining between them. Germline V gives CDR1 SGHDT, CDR2 YYEEEE.

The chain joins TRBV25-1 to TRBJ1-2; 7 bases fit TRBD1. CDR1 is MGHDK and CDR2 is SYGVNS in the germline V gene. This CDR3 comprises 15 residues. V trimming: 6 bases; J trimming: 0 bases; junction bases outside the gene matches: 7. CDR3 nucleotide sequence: TGTGCCAGCAGGGGTACAGGGGACCCTAACTATGGCTACACCTTC. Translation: CASRGTGDPNYGYTF.

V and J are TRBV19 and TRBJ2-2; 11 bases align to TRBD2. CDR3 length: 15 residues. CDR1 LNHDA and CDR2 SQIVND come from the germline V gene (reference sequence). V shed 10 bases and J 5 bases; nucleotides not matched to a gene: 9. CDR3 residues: CAISQGLAATGELFF. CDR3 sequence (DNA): TGTGCCATATCCCAGGGACTAGCGGCAACCGGGGAGCTGTTTTTT. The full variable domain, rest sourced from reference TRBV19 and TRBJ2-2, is DGGITQSPKYLFRKEGQNVTLSCEQNLNHDAMYWYRQDPGQGLRLIYYSQIVNDFQKGDIAEGYSVSREKKESFPLTVTSAQKNPTAFYLCAISQGLAATGELFFGEGSRLTVL.

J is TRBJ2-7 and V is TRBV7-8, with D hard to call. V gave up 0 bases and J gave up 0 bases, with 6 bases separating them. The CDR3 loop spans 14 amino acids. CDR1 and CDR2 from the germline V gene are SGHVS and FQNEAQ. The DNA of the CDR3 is TGTGCCAGCAGCTTAGCCCCCGGCTCCTACGAGCAGTACGTC. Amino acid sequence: CASSLAPGSYEQYV.

CDR3 DNA sequence: TGTGCCAGCAGTTTGGGCCGAAAGAACACTGAAGCTTTCTTT. It encodes CASSLGRKNTEAFF. V and J are TRBV28 and TRBJ1-1; D ambiguous. CDR3 length: 14 amino acids. Per germline, CDR1 MDHEN and CDR2 SYDVKM. The V end lost 3 bases, the J end lost 1 base, and 9 bases lay between the germline ends.

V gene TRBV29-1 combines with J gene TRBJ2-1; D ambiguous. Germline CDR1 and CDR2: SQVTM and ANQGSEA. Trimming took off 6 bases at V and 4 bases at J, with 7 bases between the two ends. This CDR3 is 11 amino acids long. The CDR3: CSVGDYNEQFF. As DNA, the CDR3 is TGCAGCGTCGGAGATTACAATGAGCAGTTCTTC.

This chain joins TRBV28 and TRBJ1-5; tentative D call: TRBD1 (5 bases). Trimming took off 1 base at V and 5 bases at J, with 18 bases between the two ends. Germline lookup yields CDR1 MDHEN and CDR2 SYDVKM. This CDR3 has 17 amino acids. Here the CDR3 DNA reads TGTGCCAGCAGTTTATCAGTAAAGAAGGGGTTGTATCAGCCCCAGCATTTT. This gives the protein CASSLSVKKGLYQPQHF.

CDR3 residues: CASSFQNPNTGELFF. The CDR3 nucleotides read TGCGCCAGCAGCTTTCAGAATCCGAACACCGGGGAGCTGTTTTTT. V usage is TRBV5-1 and J usage is TRBJ2-2, with D hard to call. The germline V and J ends were trimmed by 2 bases and 0 bases, with 8 bases remaining between them. CDR1 is SGHRS, CDR2 YFSETQ, per germline. This CDR3 has 15 residues.

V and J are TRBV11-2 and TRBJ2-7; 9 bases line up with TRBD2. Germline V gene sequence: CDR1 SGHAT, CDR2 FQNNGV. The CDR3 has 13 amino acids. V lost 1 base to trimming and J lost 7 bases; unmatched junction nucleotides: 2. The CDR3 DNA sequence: TGTGCCAGCAGCTTAGGCCTAGCGGGGGAGCAGTACGTC. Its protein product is CASSLGLAGEQYV.

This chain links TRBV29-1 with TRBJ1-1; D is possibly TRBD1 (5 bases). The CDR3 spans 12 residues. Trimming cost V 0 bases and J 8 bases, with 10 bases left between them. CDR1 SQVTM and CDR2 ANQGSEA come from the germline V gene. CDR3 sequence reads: CSVEDRVGEAFF. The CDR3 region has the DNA TGCAGCGTTGAAGACAGGGTGGGAGAAGCTTTCTTT.

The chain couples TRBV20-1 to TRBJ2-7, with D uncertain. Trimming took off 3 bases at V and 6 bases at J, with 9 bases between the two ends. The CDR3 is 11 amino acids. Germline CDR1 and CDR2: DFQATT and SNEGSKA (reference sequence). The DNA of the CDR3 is TGCAGTGCTAGTTACTATTCCGAGCAGTACGTC. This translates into CSASYYSEQYV.

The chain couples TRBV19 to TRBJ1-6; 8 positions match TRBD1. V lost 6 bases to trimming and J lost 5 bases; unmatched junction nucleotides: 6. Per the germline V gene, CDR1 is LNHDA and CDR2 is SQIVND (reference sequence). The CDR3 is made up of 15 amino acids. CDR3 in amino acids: CASSPLDRDNSPLHF. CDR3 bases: TGTGCCAGTAGCCCCTTGGACAGGGATAATTCACCCCTCCACTTT.

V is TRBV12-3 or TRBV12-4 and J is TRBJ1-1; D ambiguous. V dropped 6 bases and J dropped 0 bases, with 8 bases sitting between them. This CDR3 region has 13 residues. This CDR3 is CASSRTLNTEAFF. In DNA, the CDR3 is TGTGCCAGCAGCCGGACTTTGAACACTGAAGCTTTCTTT.

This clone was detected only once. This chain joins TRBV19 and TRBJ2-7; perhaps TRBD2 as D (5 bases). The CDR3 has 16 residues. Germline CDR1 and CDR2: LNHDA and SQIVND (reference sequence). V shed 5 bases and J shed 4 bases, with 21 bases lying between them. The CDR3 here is CASSPSGFNPFYEQYF. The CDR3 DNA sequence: TGTGCCAGTAGTCCCTCGGGGTTCAATCCTTTTTACGAGCAGTACTTC.

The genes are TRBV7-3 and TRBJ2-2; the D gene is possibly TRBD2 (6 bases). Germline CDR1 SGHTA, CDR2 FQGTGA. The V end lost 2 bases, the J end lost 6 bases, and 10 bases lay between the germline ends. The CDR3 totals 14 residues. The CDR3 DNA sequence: TGTGCCAGCAGCTTACATTCGGGAGCCGGGGAGCTGTTTTTT. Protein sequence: CASSLHSGAGELFF. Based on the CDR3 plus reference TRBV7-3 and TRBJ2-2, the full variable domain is GAGVSQTPSNKVTEKGKYVELRCDPISGHTALYWYRQSLGQGPEFLIYFQGTGAADDSGLPNDRFFAVRPEGSVSTLKIQRTERGDSAVYLCASSLHSGAGELFFGEGSRLTVL.

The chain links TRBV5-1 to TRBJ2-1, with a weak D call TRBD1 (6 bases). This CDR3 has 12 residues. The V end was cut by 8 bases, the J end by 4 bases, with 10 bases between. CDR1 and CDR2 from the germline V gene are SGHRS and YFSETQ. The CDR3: CASGGQYNEQFF. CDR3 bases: TGCGCCAGTGGGGGACAATACAATGAGCAGTTCTTC. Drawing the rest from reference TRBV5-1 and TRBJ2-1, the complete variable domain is KAGVTQTPRYLIKTRGQQVTLSCSPISGHRSVSWYQQTPGQGLQFLFEYFSETQRNKGNFPGRFSGRQFSNSRSEMNVSTLELGDSALYLCASGGQYNEQFFGPGTRLTVL.

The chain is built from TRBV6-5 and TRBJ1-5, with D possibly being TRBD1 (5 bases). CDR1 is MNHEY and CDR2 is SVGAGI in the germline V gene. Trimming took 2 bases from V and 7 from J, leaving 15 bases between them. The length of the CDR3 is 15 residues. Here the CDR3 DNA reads TGTGCCAGCAGTTACGCACCCGACAGTATCCAGCCCCAGCATTTT. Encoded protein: CASSYAPDSIQPQHF.